The following is a T cell receptor (beta chain) sequence with its context. A few counts support this clonotype. The antigen this receptor binds is unknown. Base-call qualities are not available, and no considerably larger clone is one nucleotide away. Amplification of TCR beta CDR3 regions was carried out from RNA transcripts. The TCR CDR3 was subjected to a first round of RT-PCR using the HTBI primer set and the Qiagen OneStep RT-PCR kit. The libraries were constructed in a second round of multiplex PCR and then size-selected and purified. The libraries were sequenced on an Illumina HiSeq2000 using paired-end 100 bp reads. As for the original processing: SOAPnuke was used to process the raw data, with reads discarded if the reads contained adapters or uncalled bases, had a mean Phred below 15, or lacked an exact constant-primer or identifier match. COPE v1.2.5 was used to merge the high-quality paired reads, and each unique nucleotide sequence was defined as a clonotype. MiTCR v1.1 was used to align clonotypes to the IMGT TRBV, TRBD and TRBJ reference segments. The analysis was restricted to V-J combinations with a frequency above 0.0001, which together covered 99.2% of the repertoires. A TCS score was defined as the ratio of F50 (clonal expansion) to E x V (chaos), with BLOSUM62-based TCRdist applied between CDR3 peptides within each V-J. Welch's t-statistics and random forest reduced 450 to 600 V-J features to under 15, which were used in a naive Bayes classifier (R e1071). TCRdb's own reprocessing of the public reads used fastp at Q25 and MiXCR and kept productive beta chains. When rows share a CDR3 protein, they turn into one entry using the most common DNA and genes. The V and J calls reflect TCRdb's pipeline rather than the authors' work. In all, the sample holds about 420,000 distinct CDR3 sequences, and about 13% of those were seen once. About 5% of the sample is held by the ten biggest clonotypes.

Stable Graves' hyperthyroidism was defined as no progression to ophthalmopathy during 18 months of follow-up. The hyperthyroidism patients were between 18 and 65 years old and newly diagnosed, with a disease duration of less than 2 months. Exclusion was applied to patients with uncontrolled infections, other autoimmune diseases, pregnancy or lactation. Diagnoses were based on clinical symptoms, serum thyroxine and TRAb, thyroid ultrasound and orbital computed tomography. Ficoll-Paque density gradient centrifugation was used to isolate PBMCs from approximately 10 ml of fresh peripheral blood. Trizol reagent was used to extract total RNA, and RNA quality was then checked on an Agilent 2100 Bioanalyzer. These data are taken from a study of T cells in Graves' hyperthyroidism and ophthalmopathy (dated by TCRdb to the late 2010s). A note on the overall study: Peripheral blood was collected at initial diagnosis, before any treatment. Following sampling, methimazole starting at 30 mg daily was given to hyperthyroidism patients, and high-dose intravenous methylprednisolone was given to ophthalmopathy patients. The paper describes TCR Vbeta CDR3 sequencing of around 130 peripheral blood samples, made up of 43 ophthalmopathy patients, around 73 hyperthyroidism patients and about 17 progressor patients. In about 6 Graves' hyperthyroidism patients, the study also compared T-cell repertoires from thyroid tissue with T-cell repertoires from blood. The 75 to 100 discovery patients were divided at random into training and test sets in a 7:3 ratio. Prospective prediction of ophthalmopathy was tested in an independent validation cohort consisting of about 20 hyperthyroidism patients and approximately 16 patients who later progressed to ophthalmopathy. To identify TCR V-J signatures that set the groups apart, the researchers used a discovery cohort of about a hundred patients, made up of 40 to 45 with Graves' ophthalmopathy and around 58 with stable Graves' hyperthyroidism.

Overall study outcomes, separate from this receptor: In cross-validation, a model built on a 13 V-J signature told ophthalmopathy apart from stable hyperthyroidism with 85% to 90% sensitivity and around 83% specificity, and in testing the same model reached 80%/75%. No statistical method was used to fix the sample size in advance, and group allocation was not hidden from the investigators. Blood samples also contained most of the expanded thyroid clonotypes (frequency above 0.001), which suggests that blood repertoires may reflect thyroid immune responses. In validation, the model predicted progression to ophthalmopathy with roughly 70% sensitivity and around 72% specificity, a median of around 6.6 months before onset.

V and J lose 4 bases and 5 bases, and a span of 15 bases separates them. In the germline V gene (reference sequence), CDR1 corresponds to GTSNPN and CDR2 to SVGIG. From its cysteine to its phenylalanine, the CDR3 spans 14 amino acids. Solely the CDR3 DNA is kept, with 42 bases framed from the first base. The material sequenced was blood. The sequence came from a woman aged 18-35 years with Graves' hyperthyroidism. Here the chain combines TRBV30 and TRBJ1-3; the D gene is not confidently resolved. Here the CDR3 is given as CAWNQDLKRNTIYF. The bases are TGTGCCTGGAATCAGGACCTCAAAAGAAACACCATATATTTT.